Below, one T cell receptor beta chain is given with its context. The data belong to a study of Ad26.COV2.S vaccination and SARS-CoV-2 variants. Noted treatment: around 19 received Ad26.COV2.S at low or high dose, single or two shots; about 5 received placebo; per-sample allocation not given. Sampling occurred on day 63 after the first vaccine or placebo injection. A Boston donor was an adult aged 18-55 years. The germline CDR1 and CDR2 sequences are MDHEN and SYDVKM. The CDR3 runs 15 residues. V shed 2 bases and J 6 bases; nucleotides not matched to a gene: 5. TCRdb's copy holds only in-frame clones and misses some; the assay was immunoSEQ multiplex PCR. In the table there are 400,000 to 450,000 clones, 90% of which are singletons.

This chain joins TRBV28 and TRBJ2-1; 9 nucleotides agree with TRBD2. This receptor was obtained from a person between 18 and 65 years old who received the Ad26.COV2.S COVID-19 vaccine or a placebo. Sequenced material: peripheral blood, taken in a trial of Ad26.COV2.S vaccine versus placebo. CDR3 DNA sequence: TGTGCCAGCAGTTTAAGCCTAGCGGGGACCAATGAGCAGTTCTTC. Encoded protein: CASSLSLAGTNEQFF.